This T cell receptor beta chain was identified in a study of identical twins. This clonotype was detected many times. Using its own MiXCR run on the 5' RACE reads, TCRdb lists one record per CDR3 protein. The data contain 500,000 to 700,000 distinct CDR3 sequences, about 7% of them singletons. These data were likewise used in another study, on yellow fever vaccine responses in identical twins. That work states: The authors reported partly convergent, partly personalized vaccine responses in identical twins.

The sequenced sample consisted of PBMCs. The TCR originated in a woman younger than 30 in good health.

The CDR3 DNA is TGCAGTGCCCCCCGGACGGACCCAGATACGCAGTATTTT. Its translation: CSAPRTDPDTQYF. This chain uses TRBV20-1 with TRBJ2-3, with no clear D. The V end lost 6 bases, the J end lost 4 bases, and 14 bases lay between the germline ends. The CDR3 has 13 residues. CDR1 is DFQATT and CDR2 is SNEGSKA in the germline V gene (reference sequence).